This T cell receptor (beta chain) was retrieved from a study of OX40 agonist ivuxolimab in advanced cancers. Study-wide context: The patients received agonistic anti-OX40 (CD134) antibody ivuxolimab.

Study results and caveats: At 0.1 to 3.0 mg/kg and by week 6, clonal expansion occurred in CD4+ and CD8+ blood T cells.

Germline values: CDR1 SGHKS, CDR2 YYEKEE (reference sequence). CDR3 length: 13 amino acids. Trimming shortened V by 2 bases and J by 2 bases, and 7 bases separated the two germline ends. Profiling relied on immunoSEQ multiplex PCR, and the TCRdb table lists in-frame clones only, not all of them. The table lists tens of thousands of clones, approximately 90% of them singletons. About this clone itself: Its antigen is not identified. The sample contains more than one DNA sequence encoding this CDR3.

The chain employs TRBV5-5 and TRBJ1-1; D is unresolved. Sequencing was performed on CD4+ or CD8+ T cells sorted from blood, taken in a trial of the OX40 agonist ivuxolimab. This receptor was taken from an adult with an advanced solid tumor such as melanoma, head and neck, liver or kidney cancer. The CDR3 protein is CASSFGLNTEAFF. CDR3 coding DNA: TGTGCCAGCAGCTTCGGACTCAACACTGAAGCTTTCTTT.